This T cell receptor (beta chain) originates from a study of blood T cell repertoires in COVID-19. Study background: Acute and convalescent COVID-19 samples came from the United States, Italy and Spain.

V lost 3 bases, J lost 4 bases, and 4 bases stayed unmatched. Germline CDR1 is SGHNT and CDR2 is YYREEE (reference sequence). CDR3 length: 15 amino acids. TCRdb's table, derived via immunoSEQ multiplex PCR, lists solely in-frame clones and lacks some. Of 70,000 to 90,000 clones detected, approximately 80% appear once; the ten largest clones hold 18%. What was sequenced was peripheral blood. The TCR comes from an older woman with acute or convalescent COVID-19. This sequence joins TRBV5-4 and TRBJ2-2; 9 bases fit TRBD1. The CDR3 coding sequence is TGTGCCAGCAGCTCAGGACAGGGGATCACCGGGGAGCTGTTTTTT. It yields the protein CASSSGQGITGELFF.